This TCR beta chain was captured by sequencing in a study of cytomegalovirus exposure and HLA in healthy donors. Whole-study findings and limits: There were reportedly fewer N-insertions in an Asian-associated ancestry cluster than the approximately 640-donor mean, in a later analysis.

The PCR ran on 60 Vbeta and 13 Jbeta primers. Sequenced by immunoSEQ multiplex PCR; TCRdb stores in-frame clones only, minus some. The sample records approximately 240,000 clones, more than 60% being singletons. In the case of this clone: Its antigen remains unknown.

Trimming cost V 1 base and J 3 bases, with 13 bases left between them. CDR1 and CDR2 from the germline V gene are MNHNS and SASEGT. The CDR3 totals 15 residues. Sequencing input: PBMCs. This rearrangement joins TRBV6-1 to TRBJ2-7; D is perhaps TRBD1 (6 bases). This clonotype originated in a woman aged 55-70 years in good health and CMV-seropositive. This CDR3 is CASSEGWTEGYEQYF. CDR3 sequence (DNA): TGTGCCAGCAGTGAAGGGTGGACAGAGGGCTACGAGCAGTACTTC.